This TCR beta chain was found in a study of post-analysis software for immune sequencing data. Study-level information: There were relapsing-remitting, secondary progressive and progressive-relapsing multiple sclerosis among the disease courses included. General study points: TRBV5-6, TRBV5-1 and TRBV20-1 were among five TRBV segments more frequent in patients than controls. The authors found that F measure strongly co-clustered same-batch samples. A significant reduction in normalized Chao1 diversity was observed in multiple sclerosis patients versus controls.

To note about this clonotype: Its antigen is currently unknown.

Libraries were made from TCR beta cDNA, and they carried unique molecular identifiers. Around 500,000 cDNA molecules came from 1 to 10 million T cells. One entry per CDR3 protein, called by TCRdb with MiXCR from the PCR reads. The table includes 700,000 to 900,000 distinct CDR3 sequences, 46% detected once. CDR3 size: 15 residues. V lost 8 bases and J lost 2; bases outside the gene matches: 12. Germline assignment: CDR1 MNHEY and CDR2 SVGEGT. Sample: blood. The receptor was isolated from a girl aged 10 to 17 with multiple sclerosis. The gene calls are TRBV6-2 or TRBV6-3 and TRBJ2-7, with 7 bases aligning to TRBD2. The CDR3 loop reads CASRQERDTAYEQYF. The CDR3 bases are TGTGCCAGCCGACAAGAGCGGGATACCGCCTACGAGCAGTACTTC.